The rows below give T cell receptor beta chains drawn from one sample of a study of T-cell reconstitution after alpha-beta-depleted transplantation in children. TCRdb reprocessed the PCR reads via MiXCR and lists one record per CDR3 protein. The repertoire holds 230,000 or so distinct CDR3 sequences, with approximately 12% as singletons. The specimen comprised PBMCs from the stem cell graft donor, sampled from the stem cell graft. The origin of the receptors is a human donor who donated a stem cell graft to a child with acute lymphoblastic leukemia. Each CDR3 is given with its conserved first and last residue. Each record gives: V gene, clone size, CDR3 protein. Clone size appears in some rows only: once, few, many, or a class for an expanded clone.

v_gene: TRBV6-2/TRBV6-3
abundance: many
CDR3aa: CASTPPGQLYGYTF

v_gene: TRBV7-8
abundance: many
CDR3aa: CASTRGGGDTQYF

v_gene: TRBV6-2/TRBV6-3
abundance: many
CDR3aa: CASSQSPDRVRELFF

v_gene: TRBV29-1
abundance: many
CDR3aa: CSAGHFQETQYF

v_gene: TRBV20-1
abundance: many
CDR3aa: CSARVGGRGGEQYF

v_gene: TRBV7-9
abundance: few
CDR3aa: CASSFRQGKEAFF

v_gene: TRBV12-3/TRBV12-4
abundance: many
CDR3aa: CASSFPPKTSTDTQYF

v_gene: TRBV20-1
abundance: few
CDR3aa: CSARVGYYGYTF

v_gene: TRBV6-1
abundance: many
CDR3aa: CASSEVVRTGKNIQYF

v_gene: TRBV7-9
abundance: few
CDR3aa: CASSLGSPGVGEQYF

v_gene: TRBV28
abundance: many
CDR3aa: CASPPSPGAPHRNYGYTF

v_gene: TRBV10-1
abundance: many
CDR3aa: CASSENLGSYNEQFF

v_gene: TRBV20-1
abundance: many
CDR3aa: CSAESGQGAYEQYF

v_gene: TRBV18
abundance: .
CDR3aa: CASSPSDSGVNTEAFF

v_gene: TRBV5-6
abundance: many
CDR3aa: CASSLRKGTGGITEAFF

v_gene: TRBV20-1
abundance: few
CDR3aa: CSARGQGAFNQPQHF

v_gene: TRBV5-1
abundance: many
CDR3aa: CASSPGHLNTGELFF

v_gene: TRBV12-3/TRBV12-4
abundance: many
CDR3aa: CASSSGPTLEQYF

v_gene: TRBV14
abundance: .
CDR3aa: CASSQDAYEQYF

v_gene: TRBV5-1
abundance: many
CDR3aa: CASSLSQRRTGEQYF

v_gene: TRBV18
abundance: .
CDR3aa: CASSLSGSGANGLTF

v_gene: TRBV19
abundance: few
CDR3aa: CASSIAPLLAGGRNEQFF

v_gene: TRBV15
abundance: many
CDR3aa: CATSRELALPEAFF

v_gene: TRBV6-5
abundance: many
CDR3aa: CASSSRIGQGLYQETQYF

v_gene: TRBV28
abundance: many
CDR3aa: CASSLGTGGLNTEAFF